This T cell receptor beta chain was sequenced in a study of blood T cell repertoires in COVID-19. Germline loops: CDR1 MDHEN, CDR2 SYDVKM. V lost 6 bases, J lost 4 bases, and 8 bases stayed unmatched. The CDR3 sequence is 15 residues long. Repertoires were generated with immunoSEQ multiplex PCR, while TCRdb's copy carries only in-frame clones and drops some. The sample consists of about 300,000 clones, approximately 90% of them appearing once. This chain links TRBV28 with TRBJ1-3; TRBD1 matches at 8 bases. Material: peripheral blood. The TCR originated in a woman aged 25 to 39 with COVID-19, enrolled during active disease. The CDR3, as DNA: TGTGCCAGCAGCATATCTAGGACAGGGGGAAACACCATATATTTT. This codes for CASSISRTGGNTIYF.